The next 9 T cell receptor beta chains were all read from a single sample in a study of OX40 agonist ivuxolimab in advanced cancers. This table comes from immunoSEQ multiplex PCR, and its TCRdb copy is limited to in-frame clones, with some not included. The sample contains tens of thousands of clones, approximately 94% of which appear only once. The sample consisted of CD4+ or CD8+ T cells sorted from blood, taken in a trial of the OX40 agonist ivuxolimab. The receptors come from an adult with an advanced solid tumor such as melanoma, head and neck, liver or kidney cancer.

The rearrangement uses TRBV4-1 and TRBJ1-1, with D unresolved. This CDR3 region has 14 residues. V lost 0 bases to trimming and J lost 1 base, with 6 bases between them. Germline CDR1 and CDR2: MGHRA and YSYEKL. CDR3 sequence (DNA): TGCGCCAGCAGCCAAGAACCACAGAACACTGAAGCTTTCTTT. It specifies CASSQEPQNTEAFF.

CDR3 bases: TGTGCCAGCAACTGGGGCGGGAGTAATAATGAGCAGTTCTTC. Encoded protein: CASNWGGSNNEQFF. V is TRBV27 and J is TRBJ2-1; 7 bases match TRBD2. The CDR3 consists of 14 residues. J was trimmed by 7 bases and V by 7 bases; bases with no gene match: 10. Germline V gene lookup returns CDR1 MNHEY and CDR2 SMNVEV (reference sequence).

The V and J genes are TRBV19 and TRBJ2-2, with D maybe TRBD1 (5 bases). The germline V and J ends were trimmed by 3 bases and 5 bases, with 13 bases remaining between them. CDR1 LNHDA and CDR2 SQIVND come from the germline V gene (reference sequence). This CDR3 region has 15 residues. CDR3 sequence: CASSITREWTGELFF. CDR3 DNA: TGTGCCAGTAGTATCACCAGGGAATGGACCGGGGAGCTGTTTTTT.

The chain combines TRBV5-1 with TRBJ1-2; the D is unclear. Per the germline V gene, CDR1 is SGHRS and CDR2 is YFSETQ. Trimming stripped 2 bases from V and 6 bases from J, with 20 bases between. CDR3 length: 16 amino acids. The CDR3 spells CASSFARELRLDGYTF. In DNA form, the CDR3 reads TGCGCCAGCAGCTTTGCGCGGGAGTTAAGATTGGATGGCTACACCTTC.

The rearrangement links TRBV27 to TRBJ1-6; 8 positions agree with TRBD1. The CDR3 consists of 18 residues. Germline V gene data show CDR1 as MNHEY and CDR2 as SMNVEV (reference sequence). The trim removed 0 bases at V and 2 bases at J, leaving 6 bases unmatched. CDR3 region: CASSLSLGQGPYNSPLHF. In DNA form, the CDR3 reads TGTGCCAGCAGTTTATCCCTAGGACAGGGCCCCTATAATTCACCCCTCCACTTT.

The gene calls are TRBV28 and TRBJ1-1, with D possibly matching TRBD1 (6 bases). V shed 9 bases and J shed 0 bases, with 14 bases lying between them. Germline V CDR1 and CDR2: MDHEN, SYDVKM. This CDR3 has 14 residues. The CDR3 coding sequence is TGTGCCAGTGGCCCGACAGGAATGAACACTGAAGCTTTCTTT. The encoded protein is CASGPTGMNTEAFF.

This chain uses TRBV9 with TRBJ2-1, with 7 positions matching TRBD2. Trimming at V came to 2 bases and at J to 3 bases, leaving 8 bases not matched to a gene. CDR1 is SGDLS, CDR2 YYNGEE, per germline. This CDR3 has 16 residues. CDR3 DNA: TGTGCCAGCAGCGTCGAGCCGGGACTAAACTACAATGAGCAGTTCTTC. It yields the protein CASSVEPGLNYNEQFF.

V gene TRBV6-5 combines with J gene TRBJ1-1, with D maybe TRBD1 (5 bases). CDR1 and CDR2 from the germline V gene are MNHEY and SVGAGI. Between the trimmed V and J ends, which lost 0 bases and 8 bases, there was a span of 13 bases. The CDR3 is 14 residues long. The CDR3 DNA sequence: TGTGCCAGCAGTTACTCCGGGGCAGGGCGAGAAGCTTTCTTT. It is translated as CASSYSGAGREAFF.

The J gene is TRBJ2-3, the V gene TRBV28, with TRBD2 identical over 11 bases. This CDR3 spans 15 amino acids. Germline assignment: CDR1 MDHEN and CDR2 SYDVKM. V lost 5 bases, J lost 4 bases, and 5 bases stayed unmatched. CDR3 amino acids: CASSLLAGGADTQYF. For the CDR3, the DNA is TGTGCCAGCAGTCTGCTAGCGGGAGGAGCAGATACGCAGTATTTT. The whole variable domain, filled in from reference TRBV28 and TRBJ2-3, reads DVKVTQSSRYLVKRTGEKVFLECVQDMDHENMFWYRQDPGLGLRLIYFSYDVKMKEKGDIPEGYSVSREKKERFSLILESASTNQTSMYLCASSLLAGGADTQYFGPGTRLTVL.